What follows describes a single TCR beta chain. The CDR3 totals 15 residues. V gave up 5 bases and J gave up 5 bases; unmatched junction bases: 9. Germline lookup yields CDR1 SEHNR and CDR2 FQNEAQ (reference sequence). After extraction with the RNeasy kit, about 0.45 to 1 ug of the RNA was reverse transcribed using random hexamers. TCRdb passed the immunoSEQ multiplex PCR reads through MiXCR, listing each CDR3 protein once. Among approximately 100,000 distinct CDR3 sequences listed, under 95% were seen once. This entry belongs to a study of CD8 T cells in Susac syndrome. This chain uses TRBV7-9 with TRBJ2-1; 7 bases fit TRBD2. The sequence was collected from a human donor in good health. The specimen was CD8+ T cells from PBMCs. In DNA form, the CDR3 reads TGTGCCAGCAGCGCCGCCGGGACTAACGACAATGAGCAGTTCTTC. It codes for CASSAAGTNDNEQFF. Full variable domain (remainder filled in from reference TRBV7-9 and TRBJ2-1): DTGVSQNPRHKITKRGQNVTFRCDPISEHNRLYWYRQTLGQGPEFLTYFQNEAQLEKSRLLSDRFSAERPKGSFSTLEIQRTEQGDSAMYLCASSAAGTNDNEQFFGPGTRLTVL.